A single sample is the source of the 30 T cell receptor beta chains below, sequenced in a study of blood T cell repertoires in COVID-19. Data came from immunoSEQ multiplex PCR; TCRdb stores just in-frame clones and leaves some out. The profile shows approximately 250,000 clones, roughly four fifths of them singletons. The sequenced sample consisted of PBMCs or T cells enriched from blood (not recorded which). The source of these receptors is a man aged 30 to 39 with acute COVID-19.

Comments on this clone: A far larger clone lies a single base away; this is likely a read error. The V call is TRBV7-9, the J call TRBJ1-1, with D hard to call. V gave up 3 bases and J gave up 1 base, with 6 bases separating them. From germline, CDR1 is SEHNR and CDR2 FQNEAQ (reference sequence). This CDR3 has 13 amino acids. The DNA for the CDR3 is TGTGCCAGCAGCTTCGCAGAGAACACTGAAGCTTTCTTT. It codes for CASSFAENTEAFF. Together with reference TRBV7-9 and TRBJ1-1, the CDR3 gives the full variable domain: DTGVSQNPRHKITKRGQNVTFRCDPISEHNRLYWYRQTLGQGPEFLTYFQNEAQLEKSRLLSDRFSAERPKGSFSTLEIQRTEQGDSAMYLCASSFAENTEAFFGQGTRLTVV.

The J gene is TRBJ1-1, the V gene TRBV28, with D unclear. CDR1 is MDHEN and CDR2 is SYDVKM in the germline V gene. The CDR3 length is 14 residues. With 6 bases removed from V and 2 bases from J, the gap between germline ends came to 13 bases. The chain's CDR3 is CASSDQDTNTEAFF. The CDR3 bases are TGTGCCAGCAGCGATCAGGATACCAACACTGAAGCTTTCTTT.

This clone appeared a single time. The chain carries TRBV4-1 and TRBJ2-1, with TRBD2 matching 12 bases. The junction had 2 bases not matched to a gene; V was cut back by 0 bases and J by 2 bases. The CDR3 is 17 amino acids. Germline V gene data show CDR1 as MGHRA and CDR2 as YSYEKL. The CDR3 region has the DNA TGCGCCAGCAGCCAAGAATGGACTAGCGGGGCCTACAATGAGCAGTTCTTC. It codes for CASSQEWTSGAYNEQFF.

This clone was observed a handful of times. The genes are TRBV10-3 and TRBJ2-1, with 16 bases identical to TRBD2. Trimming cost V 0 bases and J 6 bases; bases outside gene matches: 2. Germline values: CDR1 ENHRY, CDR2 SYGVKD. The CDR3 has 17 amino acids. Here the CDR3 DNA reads TGTGCCATCAGTGAGTCAGGGACTAGCGGGGGGGCCAATGAGCAGTTCTTC. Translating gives CAISESGTSGGANEQFF.

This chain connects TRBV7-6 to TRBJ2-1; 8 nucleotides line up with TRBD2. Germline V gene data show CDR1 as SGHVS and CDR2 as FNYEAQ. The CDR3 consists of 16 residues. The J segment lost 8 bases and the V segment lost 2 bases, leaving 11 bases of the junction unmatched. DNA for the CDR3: TGTGCCAGCAGCTTAAGTACTAGCGGAACTAGGCATGAGCAGTTCTTC. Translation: CASSLSTSGTRHEQFF.

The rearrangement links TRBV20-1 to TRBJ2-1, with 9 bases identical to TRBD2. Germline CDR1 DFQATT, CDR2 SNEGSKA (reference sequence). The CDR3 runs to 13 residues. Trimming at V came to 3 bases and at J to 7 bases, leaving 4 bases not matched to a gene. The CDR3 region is CSASSGSRNEQFF. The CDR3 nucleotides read TGCAGTGCTAGTAGCGGGAGCCGGAATGAGCAGTTCTTC.

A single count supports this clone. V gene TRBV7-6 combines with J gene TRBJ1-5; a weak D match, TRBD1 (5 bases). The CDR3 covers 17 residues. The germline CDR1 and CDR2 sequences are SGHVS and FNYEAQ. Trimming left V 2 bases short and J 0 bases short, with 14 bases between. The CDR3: CASSLSASGLSNQPQHF. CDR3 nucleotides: TGTGCCAGCAGCTTAAGCGCCTCGGGACTTAGCAATCAGCCCCAGCATTTT.

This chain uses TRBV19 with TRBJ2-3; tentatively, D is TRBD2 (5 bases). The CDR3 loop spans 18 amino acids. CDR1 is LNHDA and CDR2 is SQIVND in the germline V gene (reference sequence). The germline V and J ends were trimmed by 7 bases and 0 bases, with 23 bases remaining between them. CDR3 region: CASTRAVGSGGSTDTQYF. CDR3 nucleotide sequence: TGTGCCAGTACTAGGGCAGTCGGATCAGGAGGTAGCACAGATACGCAGTATTTT. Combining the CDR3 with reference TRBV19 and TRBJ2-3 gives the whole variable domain DGGITQSPKYLFRKEGQNVTLSCEQNLNHDAMYWYRQDPGQGLRLIYYSQIVNDFQKGDIAEGYSVSREKKESFPLTVTSAQKNPTAFYLCASTRAVGSGGSTDTQYFGPGTRLTVL.

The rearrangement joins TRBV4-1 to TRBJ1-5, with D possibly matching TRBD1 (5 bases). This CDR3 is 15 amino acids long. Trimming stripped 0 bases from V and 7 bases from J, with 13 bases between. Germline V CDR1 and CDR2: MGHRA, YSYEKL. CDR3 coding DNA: TGCGCCAGCAGCCAAGATGGGGGGAGAGGGCAGCCCCAGCATTTT. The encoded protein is CASSQDGGRGQPQHF.

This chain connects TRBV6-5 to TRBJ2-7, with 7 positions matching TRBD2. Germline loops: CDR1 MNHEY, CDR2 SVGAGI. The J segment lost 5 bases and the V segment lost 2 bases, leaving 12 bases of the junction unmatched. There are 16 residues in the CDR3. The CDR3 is CASSYMGGSFRDEQYV. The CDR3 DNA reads TGTGCCAGCAGTTACATGGGCGGGAGCTTCAGGGACGAGCAGTACGTC.

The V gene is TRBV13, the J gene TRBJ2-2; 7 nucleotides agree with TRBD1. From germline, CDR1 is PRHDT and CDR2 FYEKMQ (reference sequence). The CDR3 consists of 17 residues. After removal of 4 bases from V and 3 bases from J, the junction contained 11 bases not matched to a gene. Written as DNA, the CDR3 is TGTGCCAGCAGCTCTGTCCCCGACAGGGACGACACCGGGGAGCTGTTTTTT. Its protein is CASSSVPDRDDTGELFF.

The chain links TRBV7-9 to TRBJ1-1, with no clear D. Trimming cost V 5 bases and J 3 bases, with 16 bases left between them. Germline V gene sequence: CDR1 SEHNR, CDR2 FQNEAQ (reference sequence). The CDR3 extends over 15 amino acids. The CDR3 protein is CASSLGLPQYTEAFF. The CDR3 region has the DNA TGTGCCAGCAGCCTTGGACTGCCTCAATACACTGAAGCTTTCTTT.

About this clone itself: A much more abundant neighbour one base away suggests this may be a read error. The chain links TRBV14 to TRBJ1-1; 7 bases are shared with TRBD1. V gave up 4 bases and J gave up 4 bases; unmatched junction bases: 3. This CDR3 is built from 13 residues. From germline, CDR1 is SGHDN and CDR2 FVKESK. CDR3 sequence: CASSRDRATEAFF. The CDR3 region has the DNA TGTGCCAGCAGCCGAGACAGGGCCACTGAAGCTTTCTTT.

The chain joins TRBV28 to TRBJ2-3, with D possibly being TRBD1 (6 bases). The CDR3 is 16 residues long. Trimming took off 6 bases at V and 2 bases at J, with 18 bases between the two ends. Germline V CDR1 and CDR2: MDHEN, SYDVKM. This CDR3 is CASSPLGDILTDTQYF. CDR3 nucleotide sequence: TGTGCCAGCAGCCCCCTGGGGGACATCCTCACAGATACGCAGTATTTT. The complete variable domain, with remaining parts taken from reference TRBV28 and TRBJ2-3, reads DVKVTQSSRYLVKRTGEKVFLECVQDMDHENMFWYRQDPGLGLRLIYFSYDVKMKEKGDIPEGYSVSREKKERFSLILESASTNQTSMYLCASSPLGDILTDTQYFGPGTRLTVL.

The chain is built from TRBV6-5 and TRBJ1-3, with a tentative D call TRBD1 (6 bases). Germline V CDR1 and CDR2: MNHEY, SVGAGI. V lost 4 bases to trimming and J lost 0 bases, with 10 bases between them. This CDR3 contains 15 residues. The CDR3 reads CASSSDRFSGNTIYF. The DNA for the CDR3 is TGTGCCAGCAGTTCTGACAGGTTCTCTGGAAACACCATATATTTT.

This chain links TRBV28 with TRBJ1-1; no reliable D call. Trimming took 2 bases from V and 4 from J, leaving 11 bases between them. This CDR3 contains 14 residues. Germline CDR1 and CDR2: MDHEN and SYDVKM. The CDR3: CASSLLGGSTEAFF. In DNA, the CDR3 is TGTGCCAGCAGTTTACTAGGAGGGAGCACTGAAGCTTTCTTT.

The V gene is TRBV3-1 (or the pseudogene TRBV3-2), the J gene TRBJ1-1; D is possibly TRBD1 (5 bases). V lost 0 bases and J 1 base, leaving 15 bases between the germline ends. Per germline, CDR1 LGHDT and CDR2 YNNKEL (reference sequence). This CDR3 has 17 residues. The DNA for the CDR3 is TGTGCCAGCAGCCAAGATCGCTTCAATAGGGGGAACACTGAAGCTTTCTTT. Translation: CASSQDRFNRGNTEAFF.

The CDR3 region is CASSPGTGDYNEQFF. The CDR3 region has the DNA TGCGCCAGCAGTCCCGGGACAGGCGACTACAATGAGCAGTTCTTC. The chain carries TRBV10-1 and TRBJ2-1; 8 positions match TRBD1. Per germline, CDR1 WNHNN and CDR2 SYGVQD (reference sequence). The length of the CDR3 is 15 residues. The V gene end was trimmed by 5 bases and the J gene end by 3 bases; junction bases not matched to a gene: 6.

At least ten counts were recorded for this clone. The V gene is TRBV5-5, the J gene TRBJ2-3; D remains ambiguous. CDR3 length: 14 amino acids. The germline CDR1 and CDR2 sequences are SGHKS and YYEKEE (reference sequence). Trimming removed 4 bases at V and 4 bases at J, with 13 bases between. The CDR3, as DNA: TGTGCCAGCAGCCCGGTCGTAAGAGCAGATACGCAGTATTTT. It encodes CASSPVVRADTQYF.

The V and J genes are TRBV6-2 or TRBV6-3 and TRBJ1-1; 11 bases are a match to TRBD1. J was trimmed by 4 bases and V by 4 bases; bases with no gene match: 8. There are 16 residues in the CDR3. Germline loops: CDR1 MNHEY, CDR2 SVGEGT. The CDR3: CASSFPVGTGGTEAFF. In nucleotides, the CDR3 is TGTGCCAGCAGTTTCCCCGTGGGGACAGGGGGCACTGAAGCTTTCTTT.

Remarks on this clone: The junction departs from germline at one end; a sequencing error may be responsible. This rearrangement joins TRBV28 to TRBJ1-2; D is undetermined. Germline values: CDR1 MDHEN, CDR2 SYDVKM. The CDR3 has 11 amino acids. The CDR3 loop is CSVSPLNGYTF. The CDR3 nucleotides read TGCTCGGTGAGCCCCCTAAATGGCTACACCTTC.

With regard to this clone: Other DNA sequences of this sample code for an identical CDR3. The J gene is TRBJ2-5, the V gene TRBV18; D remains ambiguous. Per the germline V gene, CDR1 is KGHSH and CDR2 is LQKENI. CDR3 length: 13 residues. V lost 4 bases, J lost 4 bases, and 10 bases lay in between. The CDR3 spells CASSLSRGETQYF. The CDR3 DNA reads TGTGCCAGCTCACTTTCTCGAGGAGAGACCCAGTACTTC.

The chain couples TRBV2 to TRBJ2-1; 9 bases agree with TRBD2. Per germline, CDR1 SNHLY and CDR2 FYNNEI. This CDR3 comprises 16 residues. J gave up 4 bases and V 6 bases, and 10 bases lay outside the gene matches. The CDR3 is CASRRGVTSGYNEQFF. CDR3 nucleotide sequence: TGTGCCAGCAGAAGGGGGGTGACTAGCGGTTACAATGAGCAGTTCTTC.

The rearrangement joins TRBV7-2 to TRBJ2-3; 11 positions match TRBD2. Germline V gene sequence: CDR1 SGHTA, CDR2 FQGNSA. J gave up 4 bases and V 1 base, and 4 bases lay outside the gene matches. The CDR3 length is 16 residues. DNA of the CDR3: TGTGCCAGCAGCTTAGATGTTAGCGGGGGGGCAGATACGCAGTATTTT. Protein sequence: CASSLDVSGGADTQYF.

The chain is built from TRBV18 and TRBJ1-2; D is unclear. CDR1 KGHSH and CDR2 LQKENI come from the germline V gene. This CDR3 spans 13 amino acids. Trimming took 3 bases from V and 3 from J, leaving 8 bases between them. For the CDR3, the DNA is TGTGCCAGCTCACCTCTGCGGGACTATGGCTACACCTTC. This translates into CASSPLRDYGYTF.

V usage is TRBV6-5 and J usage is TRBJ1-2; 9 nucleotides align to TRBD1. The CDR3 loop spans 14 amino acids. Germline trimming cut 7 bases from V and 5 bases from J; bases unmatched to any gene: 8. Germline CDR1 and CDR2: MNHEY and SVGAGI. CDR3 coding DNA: TGTGCCAGCACTAGGGGACAGGGAAGATATGGCTACACCTTC. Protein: CASTRGQGRYGYTF.

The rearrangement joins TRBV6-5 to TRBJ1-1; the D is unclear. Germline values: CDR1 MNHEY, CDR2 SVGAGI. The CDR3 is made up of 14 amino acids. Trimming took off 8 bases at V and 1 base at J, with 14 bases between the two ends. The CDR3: CASPWIGGNTEAFF. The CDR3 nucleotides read TGTGCCAGCCCCTGGATCGGAGGGAACACTGAAGCTTTCTTT.

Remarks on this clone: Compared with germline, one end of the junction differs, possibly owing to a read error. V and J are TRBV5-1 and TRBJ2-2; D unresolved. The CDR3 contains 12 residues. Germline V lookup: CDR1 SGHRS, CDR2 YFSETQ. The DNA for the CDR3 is TGTGCCAGCAGCATTCCCTCCCGGGAGCTGTTTTTT. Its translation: CASSIPSRELFF.

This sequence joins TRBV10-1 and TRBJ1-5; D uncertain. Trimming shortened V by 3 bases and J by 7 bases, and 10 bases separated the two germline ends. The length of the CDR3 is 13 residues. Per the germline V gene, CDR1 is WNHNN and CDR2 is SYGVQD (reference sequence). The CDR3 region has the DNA TGCGCCAGCAGTGAAACCGGGAACCAGCCCCAGCATTTT. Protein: CASSETGNQPQHF.

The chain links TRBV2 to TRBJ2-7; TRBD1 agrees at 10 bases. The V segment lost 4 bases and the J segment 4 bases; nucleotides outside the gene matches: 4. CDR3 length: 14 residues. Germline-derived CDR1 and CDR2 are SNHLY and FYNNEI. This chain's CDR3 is CASSVGTGAYEQYV. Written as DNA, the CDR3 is TGTGCCAGCAGTGTTGGGACAGGGGCGTACGAGCAGTACGTC.